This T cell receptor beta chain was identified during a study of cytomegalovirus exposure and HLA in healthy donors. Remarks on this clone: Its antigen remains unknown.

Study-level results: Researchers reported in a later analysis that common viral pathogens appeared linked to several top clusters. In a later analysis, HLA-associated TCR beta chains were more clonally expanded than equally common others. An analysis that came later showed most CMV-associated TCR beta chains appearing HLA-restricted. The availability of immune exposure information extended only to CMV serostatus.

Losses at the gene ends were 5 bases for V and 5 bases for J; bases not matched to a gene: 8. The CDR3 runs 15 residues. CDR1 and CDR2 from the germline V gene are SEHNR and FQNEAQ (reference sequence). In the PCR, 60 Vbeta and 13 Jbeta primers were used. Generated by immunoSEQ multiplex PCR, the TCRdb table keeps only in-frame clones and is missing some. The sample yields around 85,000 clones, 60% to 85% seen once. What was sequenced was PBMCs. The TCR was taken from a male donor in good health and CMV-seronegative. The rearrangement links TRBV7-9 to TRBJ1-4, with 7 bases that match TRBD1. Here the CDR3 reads CASSQQTGYNEKLFF. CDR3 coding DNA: TGTGCCAGCAGCCAACAGACAGGGTACAATGAAAAACTGTTTTTT.